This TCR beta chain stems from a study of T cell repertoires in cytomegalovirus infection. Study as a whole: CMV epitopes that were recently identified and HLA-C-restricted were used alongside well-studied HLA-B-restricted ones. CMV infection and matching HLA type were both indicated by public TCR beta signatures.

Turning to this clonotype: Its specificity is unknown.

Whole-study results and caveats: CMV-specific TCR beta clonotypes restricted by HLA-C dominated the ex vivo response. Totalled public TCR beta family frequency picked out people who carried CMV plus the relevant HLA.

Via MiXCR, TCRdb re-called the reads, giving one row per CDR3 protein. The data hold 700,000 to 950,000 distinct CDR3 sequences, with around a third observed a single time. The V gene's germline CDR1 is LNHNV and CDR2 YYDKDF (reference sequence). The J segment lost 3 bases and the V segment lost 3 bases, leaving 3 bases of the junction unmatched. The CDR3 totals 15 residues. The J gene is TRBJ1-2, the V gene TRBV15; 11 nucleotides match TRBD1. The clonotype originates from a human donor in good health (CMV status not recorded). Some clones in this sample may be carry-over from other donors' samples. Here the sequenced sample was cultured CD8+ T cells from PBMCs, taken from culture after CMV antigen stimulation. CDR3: CATSSWDRGDYGYTF. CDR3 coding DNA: TGTGCCACCAGCAGTTGGGACAGGGGGGACTATGGCTACACCTTC. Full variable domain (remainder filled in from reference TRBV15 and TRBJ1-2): DAMVIQNPRYQVTQFGKPVTLSCSQTLNHNVMYWYQQKSSQAPKLLFHYYDKDFNNEADTPDNFQSRRPNTSFCFLDIRSPGLGDTAMYLCATSSWDRGDYGYTFGSGTRLTVV.